This is a list of T cell receptor beta chains from one sample in a study of blood T cell repertoires in COVID-19. The method was immunoSEQ multiplex PCR; TCRdb's version includes in-frame clones alone and lacks a portion of them. The sample holds around 230,000 clones, approximately 85% seen once. What was sequenced was peripheral blood. The receptors shown here come from a man aged 45-60 years with COVID-19, enrolled during active disease. Both conserved end residues are part of each CDR3. Fields, in order: J gene, V gene, clone size, D gene, CDR3 DNA, CDR3 protein. D genes are given only for firm matches. Not all rows give a size; the values are once, few, many and, for expanded clones, a class.

TRBJ2-5 | TRBV4-1 | . | TRBD2 | TGCGCCAGCAGCCTAGGGTCTAGCGGGGGGAGGAAGGAGACCCAGTACTTC | CASSLGSSGGRKETQYF
TRBJ2-7 | TRBV5-1 | once | TRBD1 | TGCGCCAGCAGCTGGGACAGGGGTGGCTCCTACGAGCAGTACTTC | CASSWDRGGSYEQYF
TRBJ2-3 | TRBV10-3 | . | . | TGTGCCATCAGTGGCGAGCGAGCGAGTAGCACAGATACGCAGTATTTT | CAISGERASSTDTQYF
TRBJ1-1 | TRBV14 | . | TRBD1 | TGTGCCAGCAGCCCCCTCAGGGGGAGTGAGACTGAAGCTTTCTTT | CASSPLRGSETEAFF
TRBJ2-3 | TRBV7-2 | . | . | TGTGCCAGCAGCTTAGGCTACACAGATACGCAGTATTTT | CASSLGYTDTQYF
TRBJ1-6 | TRBV5-1 | . | TRBD1 | TGCGCCAGCAGCCCAACAGGGGGCGATTCACCCCTCCACTTT | CASSPTGGDSPLHF
TRBJ2-1 | TRBV9 | . | TRBD2 | TGTGCCAGCACCCCAGGCGGGGGGTGGTACAATGAGCAGTTCTTC | CASTPGGGWYNEQFF
TRBJ2-3 | TRBV6-2/TRBV6-3 | . | TRBD2 | TGTGCCAGCAGTACGAACCGACTAGCGGGGGTGGTAGATACGCAGTATTTT | CASSTNRLAGVVDTQYF
TRBJ2-7 | TRBV11-2 | . | . | TGTGCCAGCAGCTTAATCTCCCCCCCCAGGGCCGAGCAGTACTTC | CASSLISPPRAEQYF
TRBJ1-1 | TRBV5-1 | . | . | TGCGCCAGCAGCTTGGCGGGGGGCAACACTGAAGCTTTCTTT | CASSLAGGNTEAFF
TRBJ1-6 | TRBV7-9 | . | . | TGTGCCAGCAGACAGCAGGGGTCGAATTCACCCCTCCACTTT | CASRQQGSNSPLHF
TRBJ2-7 | TRBV7-8 | . | TRBD1 | TGTGCCAGCAGCCCAGCCCTCCGGGACAGGGTCCCCTACGAGCAGTACTTC | CASSPALRDRVPYEQYF